Below are 15 T cell receptor beta chains sequenced from a single sample in a study of blood T cell repertoires in COVID-19. Repertoires were generated with immunoSEQ multiplex PCR, while TCRdb's copy carries only in-frame clones and drops some. This table holds a few hundred thousand clones, 82% found once. Sequenced sample: peripheral blood. The receptors come from a woman aged 18-30 years with acute or convalescent COVID-19.

V gene TRBV7-6 combines with J gene TRBJ2-2, with D hard to call. Germline values: CDR1 SGHVS, CDR2 FNYEAQ. The germline V and J ends were trimmed by 5 bases and 2 bases, with 12 bases remaining between them. The CDR3 extends over 15 amino acids. CDR3 loop: CASSPRPTNTGELFF. CDR3 bases: TGTGCCAGCAGCCCCAGGCCGACAAACACCGGGGAGCTGTTTTTT. Full variable domain (missing parts from reference TRBV7-6 and TRBJ2-2): GAGVSQSPRYKVTKRGQDVALRCDPISGHVSLYWYRQALGQGPEFLTYFNYEAQQDKSGLPNDRFSAERPEGSISTLTIQRTEQRDSAMYRCASSPRPTNTGELFFGEGSRLTVL.

This clone was found many times. The V gene is TRBV6-1, the J gene TRBJ2-3; 11 nucleotides match TRBD2. The junction had 8 bases not matched to a gene; V was cut back by 3 bases and J by 0 bases. The V gene's germline CDR1 is MNHNS and CDR2 SASEGT. This CDR3 is built from 18 residues. The chain's CDR3 is CASSEDYSGGGSTDTQYF. DNA of the CDR3: TGTGCCAGCAGTGAGGATTATAGCGGGGGGGGTAGCACAGATACGCAGTATTTT.

The chain combines TRBV28 with TRBJ1-5; maybe TRBD1 (6 bases). Germline V CDR1 and CDR2: MDHEN, SYDVKM. The CDR3 sequence is 13 residues long. With 6 bases removed from V and 8 bases from J, the gap between germline ends came to 14 bases. The CDR3 nucleotides are TGTGCCAGCAGCACCCCACAGGGCGAGCCCCAGCATTTT. It yields the protein CASSTPQGEPQHF.

This chain connects TRBV7-2 to TRBJ1-2, with TRBD1 matching over 12 bases. This CDR3 has 16 amino acids. Germline CDR1 SGHTA, CDR2 FQGNSA. The ends lost 5 bases at V and 6 bases at J; junction bases unmatched: 10. This CDR3 reads CASSPSGTGGDDGYTF. The CDR3 coding sequence is TGTGCCAGCAGCCCGTCCGGGACAGGGGGCGACGATGGCTACACCTTC.

The rearrangement joins TRBV9 to TRBJ1-4, with 10 bases fitting TRBD1. This CDR3 is built from 15 residues. CDR1 is SGDLS and CDR2 is YYNGEE in the germline V gene. V dropped 0 bases and J dropped 7; count of bases not matched to a gene: 3. CDR3 DNA sequence: TGTGCCAGCAGCGTAGCGGGACAGGGGCGTGAAAAACTGTTTTTT. It is translated as CASSVAGQGREKLFF.

The chain is built from TRBV15 and TRBJ2-5; the D is unclear. V was clipped by 1 base and J by 7 bases, with 10 bases between them. Germline assignment: CDR1 LNHNV and CDR2 YYDKDF (reference sequence). This CDR3 has 13 residues. CDR3 coding DNA: TGTGCCACCAGCAGAGTTCAGTCAGGGACCCAGTACTTC. Encoded protein: CATSRVQSGTQYF.

This clone was detected once. The chain's CDR3 is CASRSASTSYEQYF. In DNA, the CDR3 is TGCGCCAGCAGGAGCGCCTCAACCTCCTACGAGCAGTACTTC. The V call is TRBV5-1, the J call TRBJ2-7; D is undetermined. This CDR3 contains 14 residues. The V end was cut by 5 bases, the J end by 0 bases, with 12 bases between. Germline CDR1 reads SGHRS; CDR2 reads YFSETQ.

This clone has a handful of counts. This chain joins TRBV5-4 and TRBJ2-7, with 10 bases identical to TRBD2. V trimming: 1 base; J trimming: 5 bases; junction bases outside the gene matches: 3. CDR1 is SGHNT and CDR2 is YYREEE in the germline V gene (reference sequence). The CDR3 length is 14 residues. The CDR3 DNA reads as TGTGCCAGCAGCTTGACTAGCGGGACCGACGAGCAGTACTTC. Amino acids: CASSLTSGTDEQYF.

The CDR3 DNA sequence: TGTGCCAGCAGCCGCCCCCGGGACAGGGGTTCCTACGAGCAGTACTTC. Amino acids: CASSRPRDRGSYEQYF. The chain carries TRBV7-2 and TRBJ2-7, with 10 nucleotides matching TRBD1. CDR1 is SGHTA, CDR2 FQGNSA, per germline. Losses at the gene ends were 5 bases for V and 1 base for J; bases not matched to a gene: 8. This CDR3 contains 16 residues.

This chain links TRBV28 with TRBJ1-2; D is uncertain. Trimming left V 1 base short and J 3 bases short, with 9 bases between. CDR3 length equals 14 residues. Germline CDR1 MDHEN, CDR2 SYDVKM. The CDR3 protein is CASSLSGKHYGYTF. CDR3 nucleotides: TGTGCCAGCAGTTTATCGGGAAAACACTATGGCTACACCTTC.

In its sample, this clone was seen a few times. J is TRBJ2-1 and V is TRBV30; D gene unclear. With 5 bases removed from V and 7 bases from J, the gap between germline ends came to 9 bases. Germline CDR1 and CDR2: GTSNPN and SVGIG (reference sequence). The CDR3 extends over 11 amino acids. The CDR3 spells CAWEEENEQFF. The CDR3 DNA reads TGTGCCTGGGAAGAGGAAAATGAGCAGTTCTTC.

V is TRBV19 and J is TRBJ1-3, with D unclear. Trimming cost V 7 bases and J 0 bases, with 10 bases left between them. This CDR3 is 14 amino acids long. Germline V CDR1 and CDR2: LNHDA, SQIVND (reference sequence). CDR3 region: CASTSQISGNTIYF. The DNA for the CDR3 is TGTGCCAGTACATCACAGATCTCTGGAAACACCATATATTTT.

The chain couples TRBV18 to TRBJ2-1, with 8 bases matching TRBD1. After removal of 1 base from V and 10 bases from J, the junction contained 3 bases not matched to a gene. CDR3 length: 13 amino acids. The germline V gene encodes CDR1 KGHSH and CDR2 LQKENI. The CDR3 here is CASSPLTGGEQFF. The DNA of the CDR3 is TGTGCCAGCTCACCACTTACAGGGGGGGAGCAGTTCTTC.

V is TRBV29-1 and J is TRBJ2-3, with 7 bases matching TRBD2. From germline, CDR1 is SQVTM and CDR2 ANQGSEA. The CDR3 covers 16 residues. Trimming took 4 bases from V and 0 from J; bases not matched to a gene: 10. As DNA, the CDR3 is TGCAGCGTTGCCCATTGGGAGCGGGATAGCACAGATACGCAGTATTTT. It yields the protein CSVAHWERDSTDTQYF.

The chain uses TRBV10-2 and TRBJ2-1; tentative D call: TRBD2 (6 bases). From germline, CDR1 is WSHSY and CDR2 SAAADI. This CDR3 is built from 15 residues. The V end was cut by 7 bases, the J end by 5 bases, with 18 bases between. The CDR3: CASTDIRLGHNEQFF. Written as DNA, the CDR3 is TGCGCCAGCACCGATATACGACTAGGTCACAATGAGCAGTTCTTC.